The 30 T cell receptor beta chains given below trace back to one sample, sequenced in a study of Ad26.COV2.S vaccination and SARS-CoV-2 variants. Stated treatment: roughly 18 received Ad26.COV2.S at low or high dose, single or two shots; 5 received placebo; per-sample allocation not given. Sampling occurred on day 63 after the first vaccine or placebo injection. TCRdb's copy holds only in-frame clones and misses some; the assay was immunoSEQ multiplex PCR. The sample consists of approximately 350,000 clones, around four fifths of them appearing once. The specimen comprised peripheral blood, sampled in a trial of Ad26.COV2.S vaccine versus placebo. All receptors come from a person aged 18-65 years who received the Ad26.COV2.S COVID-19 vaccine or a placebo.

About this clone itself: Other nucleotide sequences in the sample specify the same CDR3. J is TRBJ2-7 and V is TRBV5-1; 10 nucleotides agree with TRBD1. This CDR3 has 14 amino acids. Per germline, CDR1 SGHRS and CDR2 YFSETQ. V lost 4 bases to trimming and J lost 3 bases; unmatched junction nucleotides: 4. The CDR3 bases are TGCGCCAGCAGCCCGAGGGACAGGGGCTACGAGCAGTACTTC. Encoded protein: CASSPRDRGYEQYF.

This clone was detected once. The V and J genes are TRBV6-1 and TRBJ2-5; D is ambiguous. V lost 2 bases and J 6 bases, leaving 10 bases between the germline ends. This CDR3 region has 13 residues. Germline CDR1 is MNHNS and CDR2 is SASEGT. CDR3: CASSELITQTQYF. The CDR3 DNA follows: TGTGCCAGCAGTGAACTCATCACGCAGACCCAGTACTTC.

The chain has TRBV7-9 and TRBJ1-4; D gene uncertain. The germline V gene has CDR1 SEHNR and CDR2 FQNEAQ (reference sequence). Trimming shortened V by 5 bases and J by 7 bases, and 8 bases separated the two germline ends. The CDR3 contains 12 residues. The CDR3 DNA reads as TGTGCCAGCAGCCCCAGAAGTGAAAAACTGTTTTTT. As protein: CASSPRSEKLFF.

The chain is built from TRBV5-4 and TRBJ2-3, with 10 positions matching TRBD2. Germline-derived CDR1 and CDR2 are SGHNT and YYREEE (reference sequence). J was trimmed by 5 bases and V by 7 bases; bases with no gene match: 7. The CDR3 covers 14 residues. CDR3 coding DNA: TGTGCCAGCCACCAGCGGGAGGGCCAAGATACGCAGTATTTT. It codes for CASHQREGQDTQYF. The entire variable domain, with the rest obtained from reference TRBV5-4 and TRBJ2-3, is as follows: ETGVTQSPTHLIKTRGQQVTLRCSSQSGHNTVSWYQQALGQGPQFIFQYYREEENGRGNFPPRFSGLQFPNYSSELNVNALELDDSALYLCASHQREGQDTQYFGPGTRLTVL.

The CDR3 DNA is TGTGCCAGCAGCCCAGGGGTGGGAAACACCATATATTTT. This gives the protein CASSPGVGNTIYF. The chain links TRBV7-2 to TRBJ1-3, with D maybe TRBD1 (6 bases). This CDR3 comprises 13 residues. V lost 5 bases, J lost 4 bases, and 9 bases lay in between. The germline V gene encodes CDR1 SGHTA and CDR2 FQGNSA.

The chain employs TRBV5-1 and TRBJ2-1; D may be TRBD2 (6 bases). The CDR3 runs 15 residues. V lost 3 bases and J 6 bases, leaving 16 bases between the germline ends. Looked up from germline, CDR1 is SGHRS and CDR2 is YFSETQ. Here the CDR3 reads CASSSTERVFNEQFF. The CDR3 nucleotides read TGCGCCAGCAGCTCCACGGAGCGGGTTTTCAATGAGCAGTTCTTC.

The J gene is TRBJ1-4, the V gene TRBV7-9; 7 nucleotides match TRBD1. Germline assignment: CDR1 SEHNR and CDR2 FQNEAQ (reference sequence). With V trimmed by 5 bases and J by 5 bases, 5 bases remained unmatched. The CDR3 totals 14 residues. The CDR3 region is CASSPTGLNEKLFF. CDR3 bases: TGTGCCAGCAGCCCGACAGGGCTCAATGAAAAACTGTTTTTT.

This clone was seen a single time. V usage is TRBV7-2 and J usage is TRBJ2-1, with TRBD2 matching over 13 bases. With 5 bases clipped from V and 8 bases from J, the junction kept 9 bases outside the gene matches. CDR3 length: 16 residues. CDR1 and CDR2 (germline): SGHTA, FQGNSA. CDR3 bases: TGTGCCAGCAGCGCCAGACTAGCGGGGGGTATCGATGAGCAGTTCTTC. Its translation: CASSARLAGGIDEQFF.

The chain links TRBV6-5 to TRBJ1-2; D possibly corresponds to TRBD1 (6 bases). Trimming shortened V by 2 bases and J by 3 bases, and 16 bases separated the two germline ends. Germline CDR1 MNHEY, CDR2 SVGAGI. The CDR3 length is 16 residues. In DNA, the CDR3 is TGTGCCAGCAGTTACCTTGGGCAGGGGCAGGACTATGGCTACACCTTC. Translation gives CASSYLGQGQDYGYTF.

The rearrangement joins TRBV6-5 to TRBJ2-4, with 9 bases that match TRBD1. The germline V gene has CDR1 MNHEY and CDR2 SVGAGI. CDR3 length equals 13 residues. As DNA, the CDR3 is TGTGCTCGGACAGGGGTCACAAAAAACATTCAGTACTTC. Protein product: CARTGVTKNIQYF.

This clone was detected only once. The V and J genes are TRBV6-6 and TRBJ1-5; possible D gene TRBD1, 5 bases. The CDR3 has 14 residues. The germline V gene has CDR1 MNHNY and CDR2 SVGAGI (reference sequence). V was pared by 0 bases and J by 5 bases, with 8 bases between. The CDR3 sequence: CASSYSEGYQPQHF. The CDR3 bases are TGTGCCAGCAGTTACTCTGAGGGGTATCAGCCCCAGCATTTT.

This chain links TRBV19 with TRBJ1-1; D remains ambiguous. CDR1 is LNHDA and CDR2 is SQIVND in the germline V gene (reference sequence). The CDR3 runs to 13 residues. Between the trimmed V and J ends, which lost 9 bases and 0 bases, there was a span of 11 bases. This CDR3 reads CASSPGMNTEAFF. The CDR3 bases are TGTGCCAGCTCCCCGGGGATGAACACTGAAGCTTTCTTT. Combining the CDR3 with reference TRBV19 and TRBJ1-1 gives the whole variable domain DGGITQSPKYLFRKEGQNVTLSCEQNLNHDAMYWYRQDPGQGLRLIYYSQIVNDFQKGDIAEGYSVSREKKESFPLTVTSAQKNPTAFYLCASSPGMNTEAFFGQGTRLTVV.

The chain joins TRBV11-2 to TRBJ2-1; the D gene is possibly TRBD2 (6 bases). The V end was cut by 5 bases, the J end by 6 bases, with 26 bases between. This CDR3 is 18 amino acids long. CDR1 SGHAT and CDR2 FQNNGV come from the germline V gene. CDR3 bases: TGTGCCAGCAGCCTCCTCTCGGGACTCCTTAGGGGCGGCAATGAGCAGTTCTTC. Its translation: CASSLLSGLLRGGNEQFF.

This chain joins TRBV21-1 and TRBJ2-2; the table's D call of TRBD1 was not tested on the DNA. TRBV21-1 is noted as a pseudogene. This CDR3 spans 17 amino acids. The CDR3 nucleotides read TGTGCCAGCAGCAAAGGACAGGGGGCGTTTAACACCGGGGAGCTGTTTTTT. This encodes CASSKGQGAFNTGELFF.

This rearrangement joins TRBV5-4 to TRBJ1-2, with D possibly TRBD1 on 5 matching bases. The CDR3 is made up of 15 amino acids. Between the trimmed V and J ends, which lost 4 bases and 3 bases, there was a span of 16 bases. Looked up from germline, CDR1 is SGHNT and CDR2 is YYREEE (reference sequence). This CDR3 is CASSGASGADYGYTF. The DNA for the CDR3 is TGTGCCAGCAGCGGTGCTTCCGGGGCAGACTATGGCTACACCTTC.

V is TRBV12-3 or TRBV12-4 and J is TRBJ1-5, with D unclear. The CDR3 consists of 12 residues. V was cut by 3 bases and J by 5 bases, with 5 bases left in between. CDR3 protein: CASSFGHQPQHF. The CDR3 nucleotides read TGTGCCAGCAGTTTCGGTCATCAGCCCCAGCATTTT.

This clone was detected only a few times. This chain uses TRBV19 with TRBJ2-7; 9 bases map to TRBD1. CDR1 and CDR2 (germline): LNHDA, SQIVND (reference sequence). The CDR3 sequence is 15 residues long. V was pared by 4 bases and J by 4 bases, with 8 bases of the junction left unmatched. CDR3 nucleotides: TGTGCCAGTAGTAATGCCGGGACAGGGATTTACGAGCAGTACTTC. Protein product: CASSNAGTGIYEQYF.

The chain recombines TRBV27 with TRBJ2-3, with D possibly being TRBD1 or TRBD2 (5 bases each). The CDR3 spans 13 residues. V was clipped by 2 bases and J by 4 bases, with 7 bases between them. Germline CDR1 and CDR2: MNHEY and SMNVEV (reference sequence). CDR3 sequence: CASSLRGADTQYF. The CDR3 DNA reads TGTGCCAGCAGTTTAAGGGGAGCAGATACGCAGTATTTT.

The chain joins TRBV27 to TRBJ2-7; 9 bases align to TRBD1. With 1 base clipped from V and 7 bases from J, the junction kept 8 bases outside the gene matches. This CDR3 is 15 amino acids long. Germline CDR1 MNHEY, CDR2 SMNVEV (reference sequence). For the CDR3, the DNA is TGTGCCAGCAGTTTATGGGGGACAGGGATGAGTGAGCAGTACTTC. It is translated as CASSLWGTGMSEQYF.

DNA for the CDR3: TGTGCCAGCAGGCCGGGGGGAGGGGAAGAGACCCAGTACTTC. Residues: CASRPGGGEETQYF. The rearrangement uses TRBV5-4 and TRBJ2-5; TRBD2 aligns across 7 bases. Germline trimming cut 5 bases from V and 3 bases from J; bases unmatched to any gene: 7. The CDR3 runs to 14 residues. The germline gives CDR1 SGHNT, CDR2 YYREEE (reference sequence).

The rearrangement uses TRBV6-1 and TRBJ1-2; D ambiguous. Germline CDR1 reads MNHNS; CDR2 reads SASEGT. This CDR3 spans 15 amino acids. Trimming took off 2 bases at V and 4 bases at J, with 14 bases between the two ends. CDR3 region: CASSEPGVRVYGYTF. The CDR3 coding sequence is TGTGCCAGCAGTGAACCCGGAGTACGAGTCTATGGCTACACCTTC.

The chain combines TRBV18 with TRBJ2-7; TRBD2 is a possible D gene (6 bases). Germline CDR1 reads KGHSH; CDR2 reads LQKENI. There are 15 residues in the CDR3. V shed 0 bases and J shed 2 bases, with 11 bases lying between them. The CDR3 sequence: CASSPPSGATYEQYF. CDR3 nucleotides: TGTGCCAGCTCACCACCTAGCGGAGCTACCTACGAGCAGTACTTC.

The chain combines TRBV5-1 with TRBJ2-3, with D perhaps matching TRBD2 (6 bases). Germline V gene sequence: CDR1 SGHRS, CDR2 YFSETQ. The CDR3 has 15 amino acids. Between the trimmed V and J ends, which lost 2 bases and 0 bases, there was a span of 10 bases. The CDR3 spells CASSFAGSSTDTQYF. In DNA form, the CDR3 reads TGCGCCAGCAGCTTTGCGGGATCGAGCACAGATACGCAGTATTTT. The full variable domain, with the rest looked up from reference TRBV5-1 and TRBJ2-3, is KAGVTQTPRYLIKTRGQQVTLSCSPISGHRSVSWYQQTPGQGLQFLFEYFSETQRNKGNFPGRFSGRQFSNSRSEMNVSTLELGDSALYLCASSFAGSSTDTQYFGPGTRLTVL.

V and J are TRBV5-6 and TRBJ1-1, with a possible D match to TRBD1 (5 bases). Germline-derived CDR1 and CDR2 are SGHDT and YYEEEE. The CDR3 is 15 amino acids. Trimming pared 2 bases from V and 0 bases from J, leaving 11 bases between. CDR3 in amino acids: CASSFTGTLNTEAFF. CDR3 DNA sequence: TGTGCCAGCAGCTTCACCGGGACGTTGAACACTGAAGCTTTCTTT.

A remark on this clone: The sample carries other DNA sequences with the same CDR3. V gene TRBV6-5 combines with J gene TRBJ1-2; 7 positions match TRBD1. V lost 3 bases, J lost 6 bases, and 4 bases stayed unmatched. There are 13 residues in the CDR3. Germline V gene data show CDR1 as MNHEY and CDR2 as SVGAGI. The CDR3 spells CASSYDRANGYTF. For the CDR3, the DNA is TGTGCCAGCAGTTATGACAGGGCGAATGGCTACACCTTC.

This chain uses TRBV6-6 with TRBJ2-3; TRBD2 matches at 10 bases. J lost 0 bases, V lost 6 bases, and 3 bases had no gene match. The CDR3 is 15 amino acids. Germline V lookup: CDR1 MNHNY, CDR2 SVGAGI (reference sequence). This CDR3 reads CASSRTSGSTDTQYF. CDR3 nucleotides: TGTGCCAGCAGCCGGACTAGCGGTAGCACAGATACGCAGTATTTT.

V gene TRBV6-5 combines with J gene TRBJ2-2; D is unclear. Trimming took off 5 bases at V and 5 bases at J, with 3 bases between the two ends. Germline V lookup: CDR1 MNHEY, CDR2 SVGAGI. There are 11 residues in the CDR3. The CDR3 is CASSNTGELFF. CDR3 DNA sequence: TGTGCCAGCAGTAATACCGGGGAGCTGTTTTTT.

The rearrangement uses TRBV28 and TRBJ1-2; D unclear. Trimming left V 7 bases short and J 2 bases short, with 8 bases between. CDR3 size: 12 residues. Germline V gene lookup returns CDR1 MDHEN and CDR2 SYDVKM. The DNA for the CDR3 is TGTGCCAGCACCGGGTTAAACTATGGCTACACCTTC. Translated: CASTGLNYGYTF.

CDR3 sequence (DNA): TGTGCCAGCAGCCTAGGGGGCCCCGGTATGAAGCCCCAGTACTTC. It encodes CASSLGGPGMKPQYF. This chain links TRBV5-6 with TRBJ2-5; 7 bases are a match to TRBD1. Looked up from germline, CDR1 is SGHDT and CDR2 is YYEEEE. The CDR3 runs 15 residues. The V gene end was trimmed by 4 bases and the J gene end by 9 bases; junction bases not matched to a gene: 15. Combining the CDR3 with reference TRBV5-6 and TRBJ2-5 gives the whole variable domain DAGVTQSPTHLIKTRGQQVTLRCSPKSGHDTVSWYQQALGQGPQFIFQYYEEEERQRGNFPDRFSGHQFPNYSSELNVNALLLGDSALYLCASSLGGPGMKPQYFGPGTRLLVL.

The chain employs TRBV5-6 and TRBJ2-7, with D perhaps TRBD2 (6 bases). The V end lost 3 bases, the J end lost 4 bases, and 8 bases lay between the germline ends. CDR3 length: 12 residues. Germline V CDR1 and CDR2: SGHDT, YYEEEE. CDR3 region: CASSWGDYEQYF. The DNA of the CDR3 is TGTGCCAGCAGCTGGGGGGATTACGAGCAGTACTTC.